The 15 T cell receptor beta chains below come from one sample, sequenced in a study of blood T cell repertoires in COVID-19. Measured with immunoSEQ multiplex PCR; TCRdb has only the in-frame clones, and not every one. The table includes roughly 87,000 clones, about 82% detected once. Input material: peripheral blood. The receptors were sampled from a man aged 50-59 years with active COVID-19.

The chain has TRBV30 and TRBJ1-2, with D perhaps matching TRBD1 (5 bases). The V end lost 2 bases, the J end lost 4 bases, and 11 bases lay between the germline ends. The CDR3 spans 13 residues. Germline values: CDR1 GTSNPN, CDR2 SVGIG (reference sequence). The CDR3 is CAWSSGQPYGYTF. The DNA of the CDR3 is TGTGCCTGGAGTTCCGGACAACCCTATGGCTACACCTTC.

This clone was observed a handful of times. J is TRBJ2-5 and V is TRBV3-1 (or the pseudogene TRBV3-2); TRBD2 agrees at 15 bases. With 3 bases clipped from V and 0 bases from J, the junction kept 14 bases outside the gene matches. The CDR3 extends over 21 amino acids. From germline, CDR1 is LGHDT and CDR2 YNNKEL (reference sequence). The CDR3 nucleotides are TGTGCCAGCAGCCAGGGACTAGCGGGGGGCAACGGCGACCCCGACCAAGAGACCCAGTACTTC. It translates to CASSQGLAGGNGDPDQETQYF.

J is TRBJ2-5 and V is TRBV7-2, with TRBD1 identical over 10 bases. The V gene's germline CDR1 is SGHTA and CDR2 FQGNSA. The CDR3 sequence is 15 residues long. V was pared by 1 base and J by 4 bases, with 3 bases of the junction left unmatched. CDR3 sequence: CASSLVRTGGETQYF. The CDR3 region has the DNA TGTGCCAGCAGCTTAGTACGGACAGGGGGAGAGACCCAGTACTTC.

The chain uses TRBV5-1 and TRBJ1-1; 9 positions agree with TRBD1. The CDR3 has 16 residues. Germline CDR1 SGHRS, CDR2 YFSETQ. After removal of 4 bases from V and 4 bases from J, the junction contained 11 bases not matched to a gene. The chain's CDR3 is CASSAGTGLGSTEAFF. DNA for the CDR3: TGCGCCAGCAGCGCCGGGACAGGGCTAGGGAGCACTGAAGCTTTCTTT.

The chain is built from TRBV28 and TRBJ1-4, with TRBD1 as a possible D gene (5 bases). CDR3 length: 15 amino acids. The V gene lost 5 bases and the J gene lost 4 bases, with 14 bases spanning the gap. CDR1 and CDR2 from the germline V gene are MDHEN and SYDVKM. DNA for the CDR3: TGTGCCAGCAGTGTTATACCGGGACTTAATGAAAAACTGTTTTTT. This translates into CASSVIPGLNEKLFF.

The chain links TRBV27 to TRBJ2-7; TRBD1 aligns across 8 bases. The CDR3 loop spans 16 amino acids. The germline gives CDR1 MNHEY, CDR2 SMNVEV (reference sequence). V shed 5 bases and J 3 bases; nucleotides not matched to a gene: 12. CDR3 in DNA: TGTGCCAGCAGTCCCGATATGAGGACAGGGAACTACGAGCAGTACTTC. Amino acids: CASSPDMRTGNYEQYF.

J is TRBJ2-5 and V is TRBV7-8, with unresolved D. The length of the CDR3 is 14 residues. CDR1 SGHVS and CDR2 FQNEAQ come from the germline V gene. V lost 5 bases to trimming and J lost 2 bases, with 12 bases between them. CDR3 nucleotide sequence: TGTGCCAGCAGCCTACGGTCGATACAAGAGACCCAGTACTTC. This gives the protein CASSLRSIQETQYF.

Worth noting for this clone: Its ends do not fully match the called genes, so a read error is possible. The rearrangement links TRBV7-7 to TRBJ2-3, with 12 bases matching TRBD2. Per the germline V gene, CDR1 is SSHAT and CDR2 is FNYEAQ (reference sequence). There are 15 residues in the CDR3. The CDR3 protein is CASSISSGGADTQYF. The CDR3, as DNA: TGTGCTAGCAGCATCTCTAGCGGGGGGGCAGATACGCAGTATTTT.

In DNA, the CDR3 is TGTGCCATCAGTGAGCCTGGACAGGGGCCAACCTACGAGCAGTACTTC. Encoded protein: CAISEPGQGPTYEQYF. The chain links TRBV10-3 to TRBJ2-7; TRBD1 matches 9 bases. CDR1 ENHRY and CDR2 SYGVKD come from the germline V gene. The CDR3 length is 16 residues. Trimming took 2 bases from V and 2 from J; bases not matched to a gene: 7.

V is TRBV18 and J is TRBJ1-1; TRBD1 agrees at 9 bases. Trimming removed 3 bases from V and 1 base from J; junction bases left unmatched: 9. Germline lookup yields CDR1 KGHSH and CDR2 LQKENI. This CDR3 has 17 residues. Here the CDR3 reads CASSPTTGGWGNTEAFF. For the CDR3, the DNA is TGTGCCAGCTCACCGACGACAGGGGGTTGGGGGAACACTGAAGCTTTCTTT. Full variable domain (remainder filled in from reference TRBV18 and TRBJ1-1): NAGVMQNPRHLVRRRGQEARLRCSPMKGHSHVYWYRQLPEEGLKFMVYLQKENIIDESGMPKERFSAEFPKEGPSILRIQQVVRGDSAAYFCASSPTTGGWGNTEAFFGQGTRLTVV.

The rearrangement joins TRBV7-2 to TRBJ1-5; possible D gene TRBD1, 6 bases. The germline V gene has CDR1 SGHTA and CDR2 FQGNSA. The CDR3 consists of 15 residues. The V gene lost 1 base and the J gene lost 4 bases, with 11 bases spanning the gap. CDR3 amino acids: CASSLDGRGNQPQHF. The CDR3 nucleotides read TGTGCCAGCAGCTTAGACGGCAGGGGAAATCAGCCCCAGCATTTT. The whole variable domain, filled in from reference TRBV7-2 and TRBJ1-5, reads GAGVSQSPSNKVTEKGKDVELRCDPISGHTALYWYRQSLGQGLEFLIYFQGNSAPDKSGLPSDRFSAERTGGSVSTLTIQRTQQEDSAVYLCASSLDGRGNQPQHFGDGTRLSIL.

The table lists this clone with a few counts. The chain couples TRBV7-2 to TRBJ2-5, with D perhaps matching TRBD2 (5 bases). Germline CDR1 SGHTA, CDR2 FQGNSA. This CDR3 contains 13 residues. Trimming removed 1 base from V and 3 bases from J, with 6 bases in between. CDR3 sequence: CASSLVREETQYF. DNA for the CDR3: TGTGCCAGCAGCTTAGTGCGGGAAGAGACCCAGTACTTC.

CDR3 protein: CASSNNRGIGELFF. The CDR3, as DNA: TGTGCCAGCAGCAATAACAGGGGGATCGGGGAGCTGTTTTTT. This chain uses TRBV28 with TRBJ2-2, with 8 bases that match TRBD1. The V gene end was trimmed by 6 bases and the J gene end by 7 bases; junction bases not matched to a gene: 7. The CDR3 has 14 residues. The V gene's germline CDR1 is MDHEN and CDR2 SYDVKM. Supplemented by reference TRBV28 and TRBJ2-2, the full variable domain reads DVKVTQSSRYLVKRTGEKVFLECVQDMDHENMFWYRQDPGLGLRLIYFSYDVKMKEKGDIPEGYSVSREKKERFSLILESASTNQTSMYLCASSNNRGIGELFFGEGSRLTVL.

The chain recombines TRBV6-2 or TRBV6-3 with TRBJ2-1; no definite D call. This CDR3 is 13 amino acids long. Germline V gene data show CDR1 as MNHEY and CDR2 as SVGEGT. V was pared by 2 bases and J by 6 bases, with 8 bases between. This CDR3 is CASSYLVPNEQFF. Written as DNA, the CDR3 is TGTGCCAGCAGTTACCTCGTCCCCAATGAGCAGTTCTTC.

This clone came up a few times. The rearrangement joins TRBV4-1 to TRBJ2-7; TRBD2 matches at 13 bases. CDR3 length: 15 residues. The ends lost 4 bases at V and 4 bases at J; junction bases unmatched: 4. CDR1 and CDR2 from the germline V gene are MGHRA and YSYEKL. The CDR3 protein is CASSRTSGSGYEQYF. CDR3 nucleotide sequence: TGCGCCAGCAGCCGGACTAGCGGGAGTGGGTACGAGCAGTACTTC.